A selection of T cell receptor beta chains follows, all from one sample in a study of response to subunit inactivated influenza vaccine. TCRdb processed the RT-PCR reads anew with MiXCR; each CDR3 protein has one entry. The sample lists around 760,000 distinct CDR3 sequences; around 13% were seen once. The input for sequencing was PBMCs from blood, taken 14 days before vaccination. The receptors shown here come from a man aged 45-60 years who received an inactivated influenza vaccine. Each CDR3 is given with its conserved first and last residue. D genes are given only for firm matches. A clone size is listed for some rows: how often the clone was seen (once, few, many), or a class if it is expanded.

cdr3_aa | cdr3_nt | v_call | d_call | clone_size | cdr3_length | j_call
CASRLGLAETYEQYF | TGTGCCAGCCGGTTGGGACTAGCGGAGACCTACGAGCAGTACTTC | TRBV7-2 | TRBD2 | few | 15 | TRBJ2-7
CSASGGGKTQYF | TGCAGTGCTAGCGGGGGGGGCAAGACCCAGTACTTC | TRBV20-1 | TRBD2 | NA | 12 | TRBJ2-5
CASSPETRGPVAFF | TGCGCCAGCAGCCCCGAAACCAGGGGGCCGGTTGCTTTCTTT | TRBV4-3 | TRBD1 | few | 14 | TRBJ1-1
CASSNAGGYGYTF | TGCGCCAGCAGCAACGCGGGGGGATATGGCTACACCTTC | TRBV4-3 | NA | few | 13 | TRBJ1-2
CASSEADRLLGPQHF | TGTGCCAGCAGTGAAGCTGACAGGCTCCTCGGGCCCCAGCATTTT | TRBV2 | NA | few | 15 | TRBJ1-5
CASSRSQGEKLFF | TGTGCCAGCAGCAGATCTCAGGGTGAAAAACTGTTTTTT | TRBV14 | NA | NA | 13 | TRBJ1-4
CSVGDRGRAYEQYF | TGCAGCGTTGGGGACAGGGGTCGGGCCTACGAGCAGTACTTC | TRBV29-1 | TRBD1 | NA | 14 | TRBJ2-7
CASSDGGFSDTQYF | TGTGCCAGCAGCGACGGAGGTTTTTCGGATACGCAGTATTTT | TRBV9 | NA | NA | 14 | TRBJ2-3
CSARDMASGGAQTQYF | TGCAGTGCTAGAGATATGGCTAGCGGGGGGGCACAGACCCAGTACTTC | TRBV20-1 | TRBD2 | NA | 16 | TRBJ2-5
CATSARGSGERWQYF | TGTGCCACCAGCGCGAGAGGCAGCGGGGAGAGATGGCAGTACTTC | TRBV15 | TRBD2 | NA | 15 | TRBJ2-7